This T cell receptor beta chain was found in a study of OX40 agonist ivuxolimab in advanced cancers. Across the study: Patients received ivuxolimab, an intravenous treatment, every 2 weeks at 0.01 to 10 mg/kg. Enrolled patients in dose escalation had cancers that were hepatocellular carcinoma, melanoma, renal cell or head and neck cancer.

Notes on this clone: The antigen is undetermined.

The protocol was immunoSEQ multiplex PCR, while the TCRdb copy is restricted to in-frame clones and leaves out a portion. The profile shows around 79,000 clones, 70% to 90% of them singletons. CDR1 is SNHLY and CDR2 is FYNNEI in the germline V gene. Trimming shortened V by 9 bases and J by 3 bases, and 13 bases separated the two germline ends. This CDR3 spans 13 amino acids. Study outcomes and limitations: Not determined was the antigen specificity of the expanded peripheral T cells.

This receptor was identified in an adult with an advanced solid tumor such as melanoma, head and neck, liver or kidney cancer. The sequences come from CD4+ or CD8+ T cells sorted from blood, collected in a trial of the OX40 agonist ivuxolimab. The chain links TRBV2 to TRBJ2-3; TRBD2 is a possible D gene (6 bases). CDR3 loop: CARRGMTTDTQYF. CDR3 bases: TGTGCCAGACGGGGGATGACGACAGATACGCAGTATTTT.